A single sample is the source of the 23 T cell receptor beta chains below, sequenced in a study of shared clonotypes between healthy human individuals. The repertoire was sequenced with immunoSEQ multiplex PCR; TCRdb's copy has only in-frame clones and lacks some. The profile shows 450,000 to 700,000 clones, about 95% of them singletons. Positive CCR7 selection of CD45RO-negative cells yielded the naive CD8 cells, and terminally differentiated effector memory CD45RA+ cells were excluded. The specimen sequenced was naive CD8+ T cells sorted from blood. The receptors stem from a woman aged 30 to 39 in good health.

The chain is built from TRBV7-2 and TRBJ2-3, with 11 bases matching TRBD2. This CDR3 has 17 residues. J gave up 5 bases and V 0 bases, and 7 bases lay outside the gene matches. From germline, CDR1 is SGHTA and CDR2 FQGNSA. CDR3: CASSLAVLAGGIDTQYF. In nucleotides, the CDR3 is TGTGCCAGCAGCTTAGCGGTTCTAGCGGGAGGTATAGATACGCAGTATTTT.

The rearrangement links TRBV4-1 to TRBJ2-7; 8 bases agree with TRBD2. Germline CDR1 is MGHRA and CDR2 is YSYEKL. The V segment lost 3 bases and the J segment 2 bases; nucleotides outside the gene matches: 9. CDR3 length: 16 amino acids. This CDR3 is CASSQSGLSGTYEQYF. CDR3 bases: TGCGCCAGCAGCCAGTCGGGCCTTAGCGGGACCTACGAGCAGTACTTC.

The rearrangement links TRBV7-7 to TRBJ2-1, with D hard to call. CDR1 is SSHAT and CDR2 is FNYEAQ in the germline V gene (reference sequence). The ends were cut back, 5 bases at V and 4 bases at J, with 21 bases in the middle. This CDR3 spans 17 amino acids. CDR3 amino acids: CASSAMEPAYGYNEQFF. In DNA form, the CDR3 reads TGTGCCAGCAGCGCCATGGAGCCGGCTTACGGGTACAATGAGCAGTTCTTC.

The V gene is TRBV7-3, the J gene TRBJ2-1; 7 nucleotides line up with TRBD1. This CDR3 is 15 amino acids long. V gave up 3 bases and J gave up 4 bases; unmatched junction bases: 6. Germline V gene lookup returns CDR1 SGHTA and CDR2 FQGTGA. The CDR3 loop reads CASSFTTGEYNEQFF. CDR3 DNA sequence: TGTGCCAGCAGCTTTACAACAGGGGAGTACAATGAGCAGTTCTTC.

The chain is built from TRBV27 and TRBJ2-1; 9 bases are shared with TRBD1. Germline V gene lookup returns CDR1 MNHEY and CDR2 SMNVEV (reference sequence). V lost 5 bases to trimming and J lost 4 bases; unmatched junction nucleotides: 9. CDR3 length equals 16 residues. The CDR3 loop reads CASSIKPGQGYNEQFF. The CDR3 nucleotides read TGTGCCAGCAGTATCAAACCGGGACAGGGTTACAATGAGCAGTTCTTC.

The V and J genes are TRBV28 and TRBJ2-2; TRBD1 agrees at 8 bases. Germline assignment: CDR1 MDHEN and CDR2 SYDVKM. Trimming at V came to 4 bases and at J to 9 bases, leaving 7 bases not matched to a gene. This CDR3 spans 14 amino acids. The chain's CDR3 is CASSSRGLSRELFF. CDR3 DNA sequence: TGTGCCAGCAGTTCCAGGGGGCTTTCCCGGGAGCTGTTTTTT.

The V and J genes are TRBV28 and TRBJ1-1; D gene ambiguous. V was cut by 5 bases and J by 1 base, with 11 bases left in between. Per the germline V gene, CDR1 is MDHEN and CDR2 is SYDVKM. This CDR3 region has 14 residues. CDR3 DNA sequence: TGTGCCAGCAGTCCCGAATCTTGGAACACTGAAGCTTTCTTT. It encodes CASSPESWNTEAFF.

This chain's CDR3 is CASSLARTGWTTDTQYF. CDR3 sequence (DNA): TGTGCCAGCAGCTTAGCGCGGACAGGCTGGACTACAGATACGCAGTATTTT. V gene TRBV7-6 combines with J gene TRBJ2-3, with 7 bases that match TRBD1. Trimming at V came to 0 bases and at J to 3 bases, leaving 9 bases not matched to a gene. In germline, CDR1 is SGHVS, CDR2 FNYEAQ. There are 17 residues in the CDR3.

The CDR3 DNA reads as TGTGCCAGCAGCTTAGGAGGGAGAGGGGAGACCCAGTACTTC. It codes for CASSLGGRGETQYF. The chain couples TRBV11-2 to TRBJ2-5, with TRBD2 as a possible D gene (5 bases). The CDR3 spans 14 residues. The ends were cut back, 1 base at V and 5 bases at J, with 11 bases in the middle. Germline CDR1 and CDR2: SGHAT and FQNNGV.

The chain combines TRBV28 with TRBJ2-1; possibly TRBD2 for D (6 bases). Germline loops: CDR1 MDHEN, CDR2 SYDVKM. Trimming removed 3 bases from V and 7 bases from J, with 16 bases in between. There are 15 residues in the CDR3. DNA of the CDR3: TGTGCCAGCAGTTTTGGAGGGGCCACGAGGAATGAGCAGTTCTTC. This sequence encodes CASSFGGATRNEQFF.

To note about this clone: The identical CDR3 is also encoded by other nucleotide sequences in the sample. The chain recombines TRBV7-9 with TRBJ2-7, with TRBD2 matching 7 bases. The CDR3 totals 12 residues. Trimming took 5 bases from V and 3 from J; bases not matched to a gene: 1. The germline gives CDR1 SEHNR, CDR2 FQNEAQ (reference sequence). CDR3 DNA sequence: TGTGCCAGCAGCCCGGGGGGCTACGAGCAGTACTTC. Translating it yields CASSPGGYEQYF.

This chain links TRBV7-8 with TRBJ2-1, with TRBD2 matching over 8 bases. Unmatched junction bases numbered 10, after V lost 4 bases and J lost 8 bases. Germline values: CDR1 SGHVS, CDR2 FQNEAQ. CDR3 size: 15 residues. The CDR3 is CASSSPPGGGDEQFF. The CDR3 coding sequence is TGTGCCAGCAGCTCCCCCCCGGGAGGGGGGGATGAGCAGTTCTTC. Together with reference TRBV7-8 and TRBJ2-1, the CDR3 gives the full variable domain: GAGVSQSPRYKVAKRGQDVALRCDPISGHVSLFWYQQALGQGPEFLTYFQNEAQLDKSGLPSDRFFAERPEGSVSTLKIQRTQQEDSAVYLCASSSPPGGGDEQFFGPGTRLTVL.

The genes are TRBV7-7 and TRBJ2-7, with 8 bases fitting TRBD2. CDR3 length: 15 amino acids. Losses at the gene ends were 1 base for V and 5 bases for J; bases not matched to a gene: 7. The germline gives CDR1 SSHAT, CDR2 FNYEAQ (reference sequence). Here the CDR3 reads CASSLVPAGVDEQYF. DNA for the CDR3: TGTGCCAGCAGCTTAGTACCAGCGGGAGTAGACGAGCAGTACTTC.

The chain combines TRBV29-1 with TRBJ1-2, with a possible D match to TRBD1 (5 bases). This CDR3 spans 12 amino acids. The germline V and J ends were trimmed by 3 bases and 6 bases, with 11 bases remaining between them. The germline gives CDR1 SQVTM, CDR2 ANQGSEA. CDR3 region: CSVDFQGNGYTF. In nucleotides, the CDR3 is TGCAGCGTTGATTTTCAGGGCAATGGCTACACCTTC. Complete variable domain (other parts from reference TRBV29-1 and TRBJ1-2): SAVISQKPSRDICQRGTSLTIQCQVDSQVTMMFWYRQQPGQSLTLIATANQGSEATYESGFVIDKFPISRPNLTFSTLTVSNMSPEDSSIYLCSVDFQGNGYTFGSGTRLTVV.

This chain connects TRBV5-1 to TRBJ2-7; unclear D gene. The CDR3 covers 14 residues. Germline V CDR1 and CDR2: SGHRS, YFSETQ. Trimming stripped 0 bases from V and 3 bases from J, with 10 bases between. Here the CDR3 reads CASSLEGRLYEQYF. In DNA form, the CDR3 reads TGCGCCAGCAGCTTGGAGGGCCGACTCTACGAGCAGTACTTC.

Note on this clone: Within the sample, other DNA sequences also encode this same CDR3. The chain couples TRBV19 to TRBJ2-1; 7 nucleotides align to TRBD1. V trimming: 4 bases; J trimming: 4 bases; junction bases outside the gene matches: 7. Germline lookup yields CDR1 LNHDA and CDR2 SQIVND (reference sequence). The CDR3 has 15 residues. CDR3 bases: TGTGCCAGTAGTACCCGACAGGGTCCGTACAATGAGCAGTTCTTC. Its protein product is CASSTRQGPYNEQFF. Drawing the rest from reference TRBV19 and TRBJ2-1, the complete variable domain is DGGITQSPKYLFRKEGQNVTLSCEQNLNHDAMYWYRQDPGQGLRLIYYSQIVNDFQKGDIAEGYSVSREKKESFPLTVTSAQKNPTAFYLCASSTRQGPYNEQFFGPGTRLTVL.

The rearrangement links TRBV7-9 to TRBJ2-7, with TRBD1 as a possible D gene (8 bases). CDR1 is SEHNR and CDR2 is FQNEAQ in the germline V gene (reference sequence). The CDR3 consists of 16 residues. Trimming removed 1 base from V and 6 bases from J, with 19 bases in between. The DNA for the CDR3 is TGTGCCAGCAGCTTAGGTGGCTGGACAGGGAGGGTCGAGCAGTACTTC. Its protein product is CASSLGGWTGRVEQYF. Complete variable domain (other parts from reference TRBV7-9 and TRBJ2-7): DTGVSQNPRHKITKRGQNVTFRCDPISEHNRLYWYRQTLGQGPEFLTYFQNEAQLEKSRLLSDRFSAERPKGSFSTLEIQRTEQGDSAMYLCASSLGGWTGRVEQYFGPGTRLTVT.

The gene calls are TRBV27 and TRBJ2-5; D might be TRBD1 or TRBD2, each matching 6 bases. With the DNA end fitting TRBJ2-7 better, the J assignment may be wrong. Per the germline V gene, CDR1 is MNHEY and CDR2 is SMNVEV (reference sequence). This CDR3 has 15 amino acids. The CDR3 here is CASSLRGVRSYEQYF. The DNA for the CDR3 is TGTGCCAGCAGTTTAAGGGGGGTTCGGTCCTACGAGCAGTACTTC.

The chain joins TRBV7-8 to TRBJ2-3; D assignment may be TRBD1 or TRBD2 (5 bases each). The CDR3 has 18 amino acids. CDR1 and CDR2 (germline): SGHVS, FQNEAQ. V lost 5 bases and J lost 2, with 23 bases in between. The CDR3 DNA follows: TGTGCCAGCAGCACCCGGGGCGCAGCCTACAAACCCACAGATACGCAGTATTTT. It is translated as CASSTRGAAYKPTDTQYF.

The CDR3 DNA reads as TGTGCCAGCAGTTACAGGGACAGGGGTTACGAGCAGTACTTC. It yields the protein CASSYRDRGYEQYF. The V call is TRBV6-5, the J call TRBJ2-5; 10 nucleotides align to TRBD1. The J call may not be correct, given that the DNA end is closer to TRBJ2-7. CDR3 length equals 14 residues. Germline loops: CDR1 MNHEY, CDR2 SVGAGI.

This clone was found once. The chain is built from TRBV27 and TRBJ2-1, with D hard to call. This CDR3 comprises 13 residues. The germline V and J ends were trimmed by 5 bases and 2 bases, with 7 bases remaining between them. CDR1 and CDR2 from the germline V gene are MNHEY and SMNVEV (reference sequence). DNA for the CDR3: TGTGCCAGCAGTACAGAAACCTACAATGAGCAGTTCTTC. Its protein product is CASSTETYNEQFF.

The CDR3 loop reads CASSATGGSYEQYF. The CDR3 DNA is TGTGCCAGTAGTGCGACAGGGGGATCCTACGAGCAGTACTTC. This sequence joins TRBV19 and TRBJ2-7; 9 nucleotides align to TRBD1. Trimming removed 5 bases from V and 1 base from J; junction bases left unmatched: 3. This CDR3 has 14 residues. CDR1 is LNHDA, CDR2 SQIVND, per germline (reference sequence).

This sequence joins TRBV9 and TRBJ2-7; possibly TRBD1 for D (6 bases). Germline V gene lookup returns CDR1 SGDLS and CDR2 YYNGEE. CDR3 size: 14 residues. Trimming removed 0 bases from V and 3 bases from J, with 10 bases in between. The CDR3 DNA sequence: TGTGCCAGCAGCGTAGCTGCACAGGGCTACGAGCAGTACTTC. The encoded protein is CASSVAAQGYEQYF.